This TCR beta chain is from a study of response to subunit inactivated influenza vaccine. Overall study findings and caveats: The authors suggested that few new T cells are recruited per seasonal influenza vaccination.

The CDR3 sequence is 14 residues long. The ends were cut back, 3 bases at V and 7 bases at J, with 12 bases in the middle. Germline lookup yields CDR1 LGHNA and CDR2 YSLEER. TCRdb re-analysed the RT-PCR reads in MiXCR, keeping a single row per CDR3 protein. This table has 550,000 to 800,000 distinct CDR3 sequences, less than 20% appearing once. This clonotype was seen a few times. Its antigen is unidentified. Sequencing was performed on PBMCs from blood, taken roughly 12 days after vaccination. The receptor was isolated from a man over 45 who received an inactivated influenza vaccine. The genes are TRBV4-3 and TRBJ1-4; a weak D match, TRBD1 (5 bases). This CDR3 is CASSQDGTVEKLFF. The CDR3 region has the DNA TGCGCCAGCAGCCAGGACGGGACGGTTGAAAAACTGTTTTTT.